This TCR beta chain was recorded in a study of T cell changes during pregnancy in multiple sclerosis. With V trimmed by 1 base and J by 4 bases, 6 bases remained unmatched. Germline V gene lookup returns CDR1 SGHRS and CDR2 YFSETQ. The CDR3 is made up of 15 amino acids. The sample holds one count of this clone. Clones were sequenced by immunoSEQ multiplex PCR, and TCRdb holds only the in-frame ones, with some missing. The sample lists around 39,000 clones, around 92% seen once, with approximately 1.1% in the top ten. The sequenced sample consisted of PBMCs (not recorded whether the cells were cultured). V and J are TRBV5-1 and TRBJ2-5, with TRBD1 matching 8 bases. The origin of this receptor is a female donor with multiple sclerosis, enrolled in a pregnancy study. This chain's CDR3 is CASSLRQGPRETQYF. CDR3 sequence (DNA): TGCGCCAGCAGCTTGCGACAGGGGCCCCGAGAGACCCAGTACTTC.